The rows below give T cell receptor beta chains drawn from one sample of a study of cytomegalovirus exposure and HLA in healthy donors. Data came from immunoSEQ multiplex PCR; TCRdb stores just in-frame clones and leaves some out. The sample lists roughly 34,000 clones; about 70% were seen once. Sequencing input: PBMCs. These receptors were collected from a man aged 35 to 55 in good health and CMV-seropositive. Each CDR3 is given with its conserved first and last residue. A D gene is named only where the DNA matches it firmly. Clone size is shown for a subset of rows, as once, few, many or a class of expanded clone.

TRBV29-1	TRBJ2-7	TRBD2	few	CSVRSGEGYEQYF	TGCAGCGTTCGTTCCGGGGAGGGCTACGAGCAGTACTTC
TRBV29-1	TRBJ1-1	TRBD1	-	CSVSDRANTEAFF	TGCAGCGTCTCAGACAGGGCGAACACTGAAGCTTTCTTT
TRBV27	TRBJ1-6	TRBD1	-	CASSGDRGTGNKNNSPLHF	TGTGCCAGCAGTGGGGACCGCGGGACAGGGAATAAAAATAATTCACCCCTCCACTTT
TRBV18	TRBJ1-6	-	-	CASSPGPGDSPLHF	TGTGCCAGCTCACCAGGGCCAGGGGATTCACCCCTCCACTTT
TRBV30	TRBJ1-4	TRBD1	-	CAWSVSDRAEKLFF	TGTGCCTGGAGTGTCTCAGACAGGGCTGAAAAACTGTTTTTT
TRBV5-1	TRBJ1-1	TRBD1	once	CASSLYRGAEAFF	TGCGCCAGCAGCCTGTACAGGGGTGCTGAAGCTTTCTTT
TRBV7-9	TRBJ2-1	-	-	CASSPGASYNEQFF	TGTGCCAGCAGCCCCGGCGCTAGCTACAATGAGCAGTTCTTC
TRBV10-3	TRBJ1-5	-	few	CAISESGQMRQPQHF	TGTGCCATCAGTGAGTCTGGCCAGATGAGGCAGCCCCAGCATTTT
TRBV7-8	TRBJ1-2	-	-	CASSLGAGYGYTF	TGTGCCAGCAGCTTAGGGGCAGGGTATGGCTACACCTTC
TRBV7-3	TRBJ1-1	-	-	CASSLTDSNTEAFF	TGTGCCAGCAGCTTAACGGACAGTAACACTGAAGCTTTCTTT
TRBV28	TRBJ1-6	-	-	CASSSLAGESPLHF	TGTGCCAGCAGTTCCCTGGCAGGGGAGTCACCCCTCCACTTT
TRBV10-1	TRBJ1-3	-	few	CASTSRGNTIYF	TGCGCCAGCACCTCTAGGGGAAACACCATATATTTT
TRBV4-1	TRBJ1-6	-	-	CASSQESGSPLHF	TGCGCCAGCAGCCAAGAGTCAGGCTCACCCCTCCACTTT
TRBV29-1	TRBJ1-6	-	-	CSVKVSGDYNSPLHF	TGCAGCGTTAAGGTTTCGGGGGATTATAATTCACCCCTCCACTTT
TRBV6-6	TRBJ1-3	-	-	CASSHWARDTFNTIYF	TGTGCCAGCAGTCACTGGGCCCGAGATACCTTCAACACCATATATTTT
TRBV11-1	TRBJ1-6	-	-	CASSAGEGGYNSPLHF	TGTGCCAGCAGCGCGGGGGAAGGGGGCTATAATTCACCCCTCCACTTT
TRBV7-9	TRBJ2-1	-	-	CASSLGLGKNEQFF	TGTGCCAGCAGCTTAGGACTAGGAAAAAATGAGCAGTTCTTC
TRBV6-5	TRBJ1-2	TRBD1	few	CASSYRDRGRWGYTF	TGTGCCAGCAGTTATAGGGACAGGGGAAGATGGGGCTACACCTTC
TRBV28	TRBJ1-2	TRBD1	-	CASSSTRQGGYYGYTF	TGTGCCAGCAGTTCCACCCGACAGGGGGGTTACTATGGCTACACCTTC
TRBV11-1	TRBJ1-1	TRBD1	-	CASSLRDSYTEAFF	TGTGCCAGCAGCTTAAGGGACAGCTACACTGAAGCTTTCTTT
TRBV19	TRBJ1-2	TRBD1	-	CASSNMGQGACDYTF	TGTGCCAGTAGTAACATGGGACAGGGCGCGTGTGACTACACCTTC
TRBV2	TRBJ1-6	TRBD1	-	CASGGQGNSPLHF	TGTGCCAGCGGGGGACAGGGTAATTCACCCCTCCACTTT
TRBV7-9	TRBJ1-2	-	-	CASSPAGPEFYGYTF	TGTGCCAGCAGCCCCGCGGGACCAGAATTCTATGGCTACACCTTC
TRBV9	TRBJ2-5	TRBD1	-	CASSLEGTVQETQYF	TGTGCCAGCAGCTTGGAAGGGACAGTTCAAGAGACCCAGTACTTC
TRBV6-5	TRBJ1-5	-	-	CASSSRGARSNQPQHF	TGTGCCAGCAGTTCGCGGGGGGCACGAAGCAATCAGCCCCAGCATTTT
TRBV18	TRBJ2-3	-	-	CASSPPWPGSTDTQYF	TGTGCCAGCTCACCACCATGGCCCGGGAGCACAGATACGCAGTATTTT
TRBV9	TRBJ1-2	TRBD1	-	CASSISVQTGSDYGYTF	TGTGCCAGCAGCATCAGTGTACAGACAGGGTCTGACTATGGCTACACCTTC
TRBV12-5	TRBJ1-1	-	-	CASGFDGGVNTEAFF	TGTGCTAGTGGTTTTGACGGGGGGGTGAACACTGAAGCTTTCTTT
TRBV10-1	TRBJ2-7	TRBD1	few	CASSRGTGFRSYEQYF	TGCGCCAGCAGTAGAGGGACAGGGTTCAGGTCCTACGAGCAGTACTTC
TRBV6-5	TRBJ1-1	TRBD1	-	CASRTGGATEAFF	TGTGCCAGCAGGACAGGGGGGGCCACTGAAGCTTTCTTT
TRBV15	TRBJ1-5	TRBD1	-	CATSRGDRDQPQHF	TGTGCCACCAGCAGAGGGGACAGGGATCAGCCCCAGCATTTT
TRBV11-1	TRBJ2-5	-	-	CASSFQIGQTRETQYF	TGTGCCAGCAGCTTCCAGATCGGACAGACGAGGGAGACCCAGTACTTC
TRBV5-4	TRBJ1-4	-	few	CASSLGGGEANEKLFF	TGTGCCAGCAGCTTGGGGGGCGGGGAGGCTAATGAAAAACTGTTTTTT
TRBV9	TRBJ1-4	TRBD1	-	CASSVDRGANEKLFF	TGTGCCAGCAGCGTCGACAGGGGAGCTAATGAAAAACTGTTTTTT
TRBV13	TRBJ1-4	TRBD1	-	CASSWRGQGGEKLFF	TGTGCCAGCAGCTGGCGGGGACAGGGAGGCGAAAAACTGTTTTTT
TRBV18	TRBJ1-1	-	-	CASSPDIQGSEAFF	TGTGCCAGCTCACCGGACATTCAGGGCTCTGAAGCTTTCTTT